This T cell receptor (beta chain) was captured in a study of cytomegalovirus exposure and HLA in healthy donors. This clone appeared a few times. Primers for the PCR totalled 60 Vbeta and 13 Jbeta. Assay: immunoSEQ multiplex PCR; the TCRdb copy retains only in-frame clones and omits some. This table has roughly 100,000 clones, 76% appearing once. Trimming took 1 base from V and 5 from J, leaving 18 bases between them. The CDR3 has 17 amino acids. Germline CDR1 SGHDN, CDR2 FVKESK. This receptor was obtained from a man aged 35 to 55 in good health and CMV-seropositive. Specimen: PBMCs. The rearrangement joins TRBV14 to TRBJ2-1, with D maybe TRBD2 (6 bases). CDR3 coding DNA: TGTGCCAGCAGCCAAGGAGGATTCAGCGGGTTCCACAATGAGCAGTTCTTC. Residues: CASSQGGFSGFHNEQFF.